The 15 T cell receptor beta chains reported below all come from one sample, sequenced in a study of T-cell reconstitution after alpha-beta-depleted transplantation in children. Library preparation (for TCRbeta) was performed with unique molecular identifiers. TCRdb re-called the PCR reads with MiXCR, one entry per CDR3 protein. The profile shows 60,000 to 80,000 distinct CDR3 sequences, about 7.3% of them singletons. The sample here was PBMCs from the stem cell graft donor, taken from the stem cell graft. The receptors originated from a human donor who donated a stem cell graft to a child with acute lymphoblastic leukemia.

There are many counts of this clonotype. V usage is TRBV7-9 and J usage is TRBJ2-5; D unclear. Trimming stripped 5 bases from V and 7 bases from J, with 17 bases between. CDR3 length equals 14 residues. Per the germline V gene, CDR1 is SEHNR and CDR2 is FQNEAQ (reference sequence). For the CDR3, the DNA is TGTGCCAGCAGCCGCGAGACAACAGAAGGGACCCAGTACTTC. It codes for CASSRETTEGTQYF.

This clonotype occurred many times. The rearrangement links TRBV6-2 or TRBV6-3 to TRBJ1-1, with D possibly being TRBD1 (5 bases). The germline CDR1 and CDR2 sequences are MNHEY and SVGEGT. The CDR3 is 13 residues long. V lost 7 bases, J lost 3 bases, and 12 bases lay in between. The CDR3 spells CASIDRLYTEAFF. As DNA, the CDR3 is TGTGCCAGCATCGACAGACTTTACACTGAAGCTTTCTTT.

This clonotype occurred many times. The genes are TRBV12-3 or TRBV12-4 and TRBJ2-2, with 10 bases identical to TRBD1. The CDR3 is 18 amino acids. With 4 bases clipped from V and 5 bases from J, the junction kept 13 bases outside the gene matches. CDR3: CASSSPPRQGAWTGELFF. The CDR3 bases are TGTGCCAGCAGTTCCCCCCCAAGACAGGGGGCATGGACCGGGGAGCTGTTTTTT.

This clonotype has a handful of counts. V and J are TRBV20-1 and TRBJ2-2; D possibly corresponds to TRBD2 (6 bases). Germline V lookup: CDR1 DFQATT, CDR2 SNEGSKA (reference sequence). This CDR3 is built from 14 residues. The V and J ends lost 5 bases and 0 bases respectively, with 10 bases between them. CDR3 loop: CSAQDYTNTGELFF. The CDR3 coding sequence is TGCAGTGCTCAGGACTATACGAACACCGGGGAGCTGTTTTTT.

The chain uses TRBV5-6 and TRBJ2-7; D call uncertain. The V gene lost 0 bases and the J gene lost 7 bases, with 8 bases spanning the gap. The CDR3 length is 12 residues. Germline lookup yields CDR1 SGHDT and CDR2 YYEEEE. CDR3 bases: TGTGCCAGCAGCTTGGGAGTAGAGGAGCAGTACTTC. This translates into CASSLGVEEQYF.

This clonotype came up many times. The chain carries TRBV20-1 and TRBJ2-3, with 7 bases lining up with TRBD2. The CDR3 runs to 15 residues. Per the germline V gene, CDR1 is DFQATT and CDR2 is SNEGSKA (reference sequence). With 5 bases clipped from V and 2 bases from J, the junction kept 10 bases outside the gene matches. The CDR3: CSAPWGGAITDTQYF. In DNA form, the CDR3 reads TGCAGTGCTCCATGGGGAGGGGCCATCACAGATACGCAGTATTTT.

This clonotype was counted ten times or more. The rearrangement links TRBV6-1 to TRBJ2-7; possible D gene TRBD1, 5 bases. This CDR3 spans 15 amino acids. Between the trimmed V and J ends, which lost 6 bases and 6 bases, there was a span of 21 bases. Germline CDR1 reads MNHNS; CDR2 reads SASEGT. The CDR3, as DNA: TGTGCCAGCAGAATCGTGGCAGGGTCAACCCTCGAGCAGTACTTC. Translating gives CASRIVAGSTLEQYF.

This clonotype was found a few times. The chain joins TRBV5-8 to TRBJ1-1; no reliable D call. This CDR3 has 16 amino acids. Germline lookup yields CDR1 SGHTS and CDR2 YDEGEE. V was trimmed by 0 bases and J by 0 bases, leaving 12 bases between them. The CDR3 protein is CASSLGLGNMNTEAFF. The CDR3 bases are TGTGCCAGCAGCTTGGGACTCGGGAACATGAACACTGAAGCTTTCTTT. Filled out from reference TRBV5-8 and TRBJ1-1, the complete variable domain reads EAGVTQSPTHLIKTRGQQATLRCSPISGHTSVYWYQQALGLGLQFLLWYDEGEERNRGNFPPRFSGRQFPNYSSELNVNALELEDSALYLCASSLGLGNMNTEAFFGQGTRLTVV.

This clonotype has ten or more counts. The rearrangement joins TRBV7-9 to TRBJ2-3; D uncertain. The V end was cut by 2 bases, the J end by 2 bases, with 14 bases between. Germline V CDR1 and CDR2: SEHNR, FQNEAQ (reference sequence). The CDR3 covers 16 residues. The CDR3 loop is CASSLLSGRDTDTQYF. CDR3 nucleotide sequence: TGTGCCAGCAGCTTACTCTCGGGCCGTGACACAGATACGCAGTATTTT.

This clonotype was recorded many times. The chain is built from TRBV12-3 or TRBV12-4 and TRBJ2-2, with TRBD1 matching over 7 bases. The V gene end was trimmed by 5 bases and the J gene end by 4 bases; junction bases not matched to a gene: 4. This CDR3 region has 14 residues. The CDR3 bases are TGTGCCAGCAGTCAGACAGGGTCCACCGGGGAGCTGTTTTTT. As protein: CASSQTGSTGELFF.

In this sample, this clonotype turned up a few times. This chain connects TRBV6-2 or TRBV6-3 to TRBJ1-1; D is uncertain. Between the trimmed V and J ends, which lost 0 bases and 2 bases, there was a span of 16 bases. The germline V gene encodes CDR1 MNHEY and CDR2 SVGEGT. The CDR3 runs 17 residues. This CDR3 is CASSYSLGFGPNTEAFF. In DNA, the CDR3 is TGTGCCAGCAGTTACTCGTTGGGGTTCGGCCCCAACACTGAAGCTTTCTTT.

This clonotype was detected ten times or more. This sequence joins TRBV6-4 and TRBJ2-1; the D is unclear. The CDR3 consists of 14 residues. The V gene lost 6 bases and the J gene lost 0 bases, with 9 bases spanning the gap. Germline lookup yields CDR1 MRHNA and CDR2 SNTAGT. CDR3 nucleotide sequence: TGTGCCAGCAGCGATTCCTCCTCCTACAATGAGCAGTTCTTC. Translating gives CASSDSSSYNEQFF.

The chain recombines TRBV11-2 with TRBJ2-2, with TRBD2 identical over 16 bases. Germline-derived CDR1 and CDR2 are SGHAT and FQNNGV. After removal of 5 bases from V and 4 bases from J, the junction contained 7 bases not matched to a gene. The CDR3 extends over 18 amino acids. The CDR3 region is CASSLGLAGGQPTGELFF. Written as DNA, the CDR3 is TGTGCCAGCAGCCTGGGACTAGCGGGGGGGCAGCCCACCGGGGAGCTGTTTTTT.

This clonotype was recorded many times. V usage is TRBV3-1 and J usage is TRBJ1-2; D may be TRBD1 (5 bases). In germline, CDR1 is LGHDT, CDR2 YNNKEL (reference sequence). The CDR3 runs 15 residues. The ends were cut back, 4 bases at V and 3 bases at J, with 15 bases in the middle. Here the CDR3 DNA reads TGTGCCAGCAGCCGAGGAGGGGCGCGGGACTATGGCTACACCTTC. Protein product: CASSRGGARDYGYTF.

In its sample, this clonotype was seen many times. V and J are TRBV5-6 and TRBJ1-6; the match to TRBD1 covers 7 bases. Germline CDR1 SGHDT, CDR2 YYEEEE. The V segment lost 1 base and the J segment 9 bases; nucleotides outside the gene matches: 7. The CDR3 is 15 residues long. CDR3 DNA sequence: TGTGCCAGCAGCTTGTACCAGGGGGTAGTTTCACCCCTCCACTTT. This encodes CASSLYQGVVSPLHF.